Presented here are 17 T cell receptor beta chains from one specimen sequenced in a study of cytomegalovirus exposure and HLA in healthy donors. The PCR contained 60 Vbeta and 13 Jbeta primers. Sequenced by immunoSEQ multiplex PCR; TCRdb stores in-frame clones only, minus some. The table has about 120,000 clones, roughly a tenth seen once; the top ten hold approximately 4.4%. Sequenced input: PBMCs. The receptor source for this set is a woman younger than 30 in good health and CMV-seropositive.

A few counts support this clone. One end of the junction varies from germline; a read error may be responsible. The chain combines TRBV5-4 with TRBJ2-7, with D tentatively TRBD1 (5 bases). The CDR3 loop spans 14 amino acids. The germline V gene has CDR1 SGHNT and CDR2 YYREEE (reference sequence). The CDR3 region is CGSSSRQLPYEQYF. Written as DNA, the CDR3 is TGTGGCAGCAGCTCGCGACAGCTCCCTTACGAGCAGTACTTC.

A few counts support this clone. The chain recombines TRBV5-1 with TRBJ1-1; D gene unclear. Germline V lookup: CDR1 SGHRS, CDR2 YFSETQ. The V gene lost 6 bases and the J gene lost 11 bases, with 17 bases spanning the gap. This CDR3 has 12 residues. The CDR3 loop is CASTPGGPEAFF. The CDR3 DNA reads as TGCGCCAGCACCCCTGGAGGGCCCGAGGCTTTCTTT.

In its sample, this clone was seen a few times. This chain uses TRBV7-6 with TRBJ2-1, with a tentative D call TRBD1 (5 bases). The CDR3 length is 13 residues. V lost 0 bases to trimming and J lost 7 bases, with 7 bases between them. Germline lookup yields CDR1 SGHVS and CDR2 FNYEAQ. CDR3 bases: TGTGCCAGCAGCTTAGCGGGGCTGAATGAGCAGTTCTTC. This codes for CASSLAGLNEQFF.

This clone was detected only a few times. This chain links TRBV2 with TRBJ2-7, with 9 positions matching TRBD2. Looked up from germline, CDR1 is SNHLY and CDR2 is FYNNEI. CDR3 length equals 13 residues. Germline trimming cut 2 bases from V and 4 bases from J; bases unmatched to any gene: 0. This CDR3 reads CASSELAGYEQYF. The CDR3 bases are TGTGCCAGCAGTGAACTAGCGGGATACGAGCAGTACTTC.

This sequence joins TRBV7-9 and TRBJ2-1; D unresolved. CDR1 SEHNR and CDR2 FQNEAQ come from the germline V gene (reference sequence). The CDR3 runs to 12 residues. The ends were cut back, 5 bases at V and 10 bases at J, with 12 bases in the middle. For the CDR3, the DNA is TGTGCCAGCAGCCCCGTGGGCTACGAGCAGTTCTTC. This translates into CASSPVGYEQFF.

The chain carries TRBV7-3 and TRBJ2-1, with TRBD2 matching 15 bases. Germline V gene data show CDR1 as SGHTA and CDR2 as FQGTGA. The CDR3 runs to 19 residues. Trimming cost V 6 bases and J 6 bases; bases outside gene matches: 15. The CDR3 DNA reads TGTGCCAGCAGTAACCCTCCGGGACTAGCGGGAGGAACTAGCAATGAGCAGTTCTTC. Translating gives CASSNPPGLAGGTSNEQFF. Full variable domain (missing parts from reference TRBV7-3 and TRBJ2-1): GAGVSQTPSNKVTEKGKYVELRCDPISGHTALYWYRQSLGQGPEFLIYFQGTGAADDSGLPNDRFFAVRPEGSVSTLKIQRTERGDSAVYLCASSNPPGLAGGTSNEQFFGPGTRLTVL.

The chain carries TRBV7-9 and TRBJ2-7, with 7 bases that match TRBD2. Germline CDR1 SEHNR, CDR2 FQNEAQ (reference sequence). With 5 bases clipped from V and 7 bases from J, the junction kept 11 bases outside the gene matches. CDR3 length: 14 amino acids. CDR3 sequence: CASSGVLGGKEQYF. In DNA, the CDR3 is TGTGCCAGCAGCGGAGTGTTGGGGGGGAAGGAGCAGTACTTC.

The table lists this clone with a few counts. The chain uses TRBV5-4 and TRBJ1-1; possibly TRBD1 for D (5 bases). Trimming pared 9 bases from V and 4 bases from J, leaving 16 bases between. This CDR3 region has 13 residues. The germline CDR1 and CDR2 sequences are SGHNT and YYREEE (reference sequence). CDR3 residues: CATQFWGGTEAFF. CDR3 DNA: TGTGCCACACAATTTTGGGGCGGCACTGAAGCTTTCTTT. The full variable domain, completed using reference TRBV5-4 and TRBJ1-1, is ETGVTQSPTHLIKTRGQQVTLRCSSQSGHNTVSWYQQALGQGPQFIFQYYREEENGRGNFPPRFSGLQFPNYSSELNVNALELDDSALYLCATQFWGGTEAFFGQGTRLTVV.

This clone was seen a few times. This sequence joins TRBV6-6 and TRBJ1-1; possibly TRBD1 for D (6 bases). The V end was cut by 2 bases, the J end by 2 bases, with 15 bases between. In germline, CDR1 is MNHNY, CDR2 SVGAGI (reference sequence). The CDR3 contains 16 residues. The CDR3 region is CASSYRAAGGNTEAFF. The CDR3 bases are TGTGCCAGCAGTTACAGGGCAGCGGGGGGCAACACTGAAGCTTTCTTT.

The V gene is TRBV28, the J gene TRBJ2-1, with TRBD2 matching 11 bases. V shed 9 bases, J shed 5 bases, and the junction held 9 bases outside the gene matches. Germline CDR1 reads MDHEN; CDR2 reads SYDVKM. The CDR3 extends over 15 amino acids. The CDR3 sequence: CASTPSGRWNNEQFF. For the CDR3, the DNA is TGTGCCAGTACCCCTAGCGGGAGGTGGAACAATGAGCAGTTCTTC. The whole variable domain, filled in from reference TRBV28 and TRBJ2-1, reads DVKVTQSSRYLVKRTGEKVFLECVQDMDHENMFWYRQDPGLGLRLIYFSYDVKMKEKGDIPEGYSVSREKKERFSLILESASTNQTSMYLCASTPSGRWNNEQFFGPGTRLTVL.

The V call is TRBV11-3, the J call TRBJ2-7; 13 bases align to TRBD2. CDR3 length: 18 residues. The germline V gene encodes CDR1 SGHNT and CDR2 YENEEA. V gave up 4 bases and J gave up 2 bases; unmatched junction bases: 11. CDR3 sequence: CASSYLGTSGKYTYEQYF. CDR3 nucleotide sequence: TGTGCCAGCAGCTACCTCGGGACTAGCGGGAAATACACCTACGAGCAGTACTTC.

The table lists this clone with many counts. This sequence joins TRBV7-8 and TRBJ1-5, with a tentative D call TRBD1 (6 bases). Germline values: CDR1 SGHVS, CDR2 FQNEAQ. The CDR3 totals 15 residues. Trimming left V 1 base short and J 6 bases short, with 13 bases between. The CDR3 DNA is TGTGCCAGCAGCTTAGAAGCAGGGGTCGGTCAGCCCCAGCATTTT. Translation: CASSLEAGVGQPQHF.

The rearrangement uses TRBV6-1 and TRBJ2-2; possibly TRBD2 for D (5 bases). Trimming shortened V by 2 bases and J by 4 bases, and 29 bases separated the two germline ends. Per the germline V gene, CDR1 is MNHNS and CDR2 is SASEGT. The CDR3 runs 21 residues. The CDR3 protein is CASSEQTPSLGAGRVTGELFF. The CDR3 nucleotides read TGTGCCAGCAGTGAACAGACGCCATCGCTGGGCGCGGGCCGGGTCACCGGGGAGCTGTTTTTT.

This chain joins TRBV18 and TRBJ2-1, with D possibly being TRBD2 (6 bases). Germline V gene lookup returns CDR1 KGHSH and CDR2 LQKENI. Trimming pared 0 bases from V and 15 bases from J, leaving 15 bases between. There are 13 residues in the CDR3. This chain's CDR3 is CASSPPAGTAGFF. In DNA, the CDR3 is TGTGCCAGCTCACCACCGGCGGGGACGGCTGGGTTCTTC.

The chain employs TRBV6-1 and TRBJ2-2; TRBD2 matches at 10 bases. Germline V gene sequence: CDR1 MNHNS, CDR2 SASEGT. Unmatched junction bases numbered 15, after V lost 1 base and J lost 4 bases. The CDR3 consists of 20 residues. CDR3 nucleotide sequence: TGTGCCAGCAGTGAAGGCGGGGAGCGGGAGGGCCGGTATGTCACCGGGGAGCTGTTTTTT. This sequence encodes CASSEGGEREGRYVTGELFF.

This clone was counted only a few times. The V call is TRBV28, the J call TRBJ1-4, with 8 bases fitting TRBD1. The CDR3 covers 16 residues. Per the germline V gene, CDR1 is MDHEN and CDR2 is SYDVKM. J gave up 4 bases and V 6 bases, and 10 bases lay outside the gene matches. The CDR3 here is CASRPYRGSVNEKLFF. The CDR3 DNA reads TGTGCCAGCAGGCCGTACAGGGGGAGCGTTAATGAAAAACTGTTTTTT. Filled out from reference TRBV28 and TRBJ1-4, the complete variable domain reads DVKVTQSSRYLVKRTGEKVFLECVQDMDHENMFWYRQDPGLGLRLIYFSYDVKMKEKGDIPEGYSVSREKKERFSLILESASTNQTSMYLCASRPYRGSVNEKLFFGSGTQLSVL.

The chain uses TRBV5-4 and TRBJ1-2; maybe TRBD1 (5 bases). This CDR3 is built from 15 residues. The germline CDR1 and CDR2 sequences are SGHNT and YYREEE (reference sequence). The V end lost 4 bases, the J end lost 3 bases, and 16 bases lay between the germline ends. The CDR3 DNA reads TGTGCCAGCAGCGATTGGGGCAGGGCTCACTATGGCTACACCTTC. Translating it yields CASSDWGRAHYGYTF.